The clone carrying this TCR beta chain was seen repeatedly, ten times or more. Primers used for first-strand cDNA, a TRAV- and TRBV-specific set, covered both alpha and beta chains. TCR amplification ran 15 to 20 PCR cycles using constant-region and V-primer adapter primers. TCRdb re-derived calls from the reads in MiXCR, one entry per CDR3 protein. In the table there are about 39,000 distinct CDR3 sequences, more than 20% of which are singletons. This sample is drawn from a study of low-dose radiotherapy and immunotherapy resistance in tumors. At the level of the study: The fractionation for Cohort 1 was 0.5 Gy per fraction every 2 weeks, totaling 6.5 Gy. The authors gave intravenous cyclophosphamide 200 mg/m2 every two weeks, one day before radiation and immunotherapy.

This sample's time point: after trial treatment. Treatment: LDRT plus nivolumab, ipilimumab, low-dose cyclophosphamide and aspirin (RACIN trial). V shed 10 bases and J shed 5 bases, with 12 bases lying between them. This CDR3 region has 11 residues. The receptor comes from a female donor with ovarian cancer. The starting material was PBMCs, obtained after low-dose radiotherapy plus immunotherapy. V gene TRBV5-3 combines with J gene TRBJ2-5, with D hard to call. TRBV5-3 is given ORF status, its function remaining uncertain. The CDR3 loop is CAGKVWETQYF. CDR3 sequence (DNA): TGTGCCGGCAAAGTGTGGGAGACCCAGTACTTC.